The present T cell receptor (beta chain) was sequenced within a study of CD8 T cells in Susac syndrome. This CDR3 is 13 amino acids long. The ends were cut back, 3 bases at V and 8 bases at J, with 16 bases in the middle. CDR1 and CDR2 from the germline V gene are DFQATT and SNEGSKA (reference sequence). An amount of RNA that ranged from roughly 0.5 to 1 ug was reverse transcribed with random hexamers. Amplification of TCR beta CDR3 was carried out by immunoSEQ multiplex PCR, which covered 54 Vbeta and 13 Jbeta segments. MiXCR was run by TCRdb on the immunoSEQ multiplex PCR reads, yielding one entry per CDR3 protein. The sample holds approximately 300,000 distinct CDR3 sequences, 70% to 90% seen once. Peripheral blood CD8+ and CD4+ T cells were profiled by TCR beta sequencing. Negative isolation yielded CD4+ and CD8+ T cells, and FACS enriched TEMRA cells. A remark on this clonotype: Antigen unknown.

Study outcomes and limitations: The study conceded that its TCR sequencing and HLA analysis involved relatively few individuals.

The TCR sequence derives from a human donor with multiple sclerosis. Specimen: CD8+ T cells from PBMCs. This chain joins TRBV20-1 and TRBJ1-2; D not resolved. The CDR3 bases are TGCAGTGCTAGGCACGGCATAAGAGGAGGCTACACCTTC. Amino acids: CSARHGIRGGYTF.